This is a list of T cell receptor beta chains from one sample in a study of cytomegalovirus exposure and HLA in healthy donors. TCRdb keeps only in-frame clones here, not all; method: immunoSEQ multiplex PCR. The sample gives roughly 200,000 clones, about 77% of which show up once; 2% to 2.5% is in the top ten. Source material: PBMCs. The receptors originated from a woman in her 30s in good health and CMV-seropositive. CDR3s include the opening cysteine and the closing phenylalanine or tryptophan.

j_call: TRBJ2-7; v_call: TRBV14; cdr3_aa: CASSPPSGNYEQYF
j_call: TRBJ2-1; v_call: TRBV14; cdr3_aa: CASSQHWGDNEQFF
j_call: TRBJ2-3; v_call: TRBV28; cdr3_aa: CASSLNGLRDTQYF
j_call: TRBJ2-3; v_call: TRBV9; cdr3_aa: CASTLAPTLGADTQYF
j_call: TRBJ2-4; v_call: TRBV7-2; cdr3_aa: CASSLVIGARGQNIQYF
j_call: TRBJ1-5; v_call: TRBV28; cdr3_aa: CASLLPLGDQPQHF
j_call: TRBJ2-2; v_call: TRBV14; cdr3_aa: CASSPRGGAGTGELFF
j_call: TRBJ1-6; v_call: TRBV5-4; cdr3_aa: CASSPGQGVFNNSPLHF
j_call: TRBJ1-5; v_call: TRBV7-9; cdr3_aa: CASSFWTGQGYRQPQHF
j_call: TRBJ2-7; v_call: TRBV9; cdr3_aa: CASSLGTGSSYEQYF
j_call: TRBJ2-2; v_call: TRBV7-3; cdr3_aa: CASSAGLAGTGELFF
j_call: TRBJ2-1; v_call: TRBV30; cdr3_aa: CAWSRIRTSGREQFF
j_call: TRBJ2-6; v_call: TRBV5-1; cdr3_aa: CASAKTGTGSGANVLTF
j_call: TRBJ2-5; v_call: TRBV5-1; cdr3_aa: CASSLGGKKETQYF
j_call: TRBJ2-3; v_call: TRBV2; cdr3_aa: CASMSRGFADTQYF
j_call: TRBJ1-5; v_call: TRBV15; cdr3_aa: CATSRVGQGAAQPQHF
j_call: TRBJ2-5; v_call: TRBV7-9; cdr3_aa: CASSLGKGGTETQYF
j_call: TRBJ1-2; v_call: TRBV25-1; cdr3_aa: CASSHPQGNYGYTF
j_call: TRBJ2-3; v_call: TRBV18; cdr3_aa: CASSPTSGSTDTQYF
j_call: TRBJ1-2; v_call: TRBV6-5; cdr3_aa: CASSPRDRAVSGYTF
j_call: TRBJ2-3; v_call: TRBV6-5; cdr3_aa: CASSFDRGRTDTQYF
j_call: TRBJ2-7; v_call: TRBV28; cdr3_aa: CASSSDRVRYF
j_call: TRBJ1-1; v_call: TRBV7-8; cdr3_aa: CASSLNTLGATEAFF
j_call: TRBJ2-3; v_call: TRBV29-1; cdr3_aa: CSASSGGGTDTQYF
j_call: TRBJ2-1; v_call: TRBV6-5; cdr3_aa: CASRSTGEVQNEQFF
j_call: TRBJ2-1; v_call: TRBV6-1; cdr3_aa: CASSGNPGTSGLYNEQFF
j_call: TRBJ2-7; v_call: TRBV7-2; cdr3_aa: CASSLEAVEQYF
j_call: TRBJ1-3; v_call: TRBV30; cdr3_aa: CAWSVRGSSGNTIYF
j_call: TRBJ2-7; v_call: TRBV30; cdr3_aa: CAWSLYYEQYF
j_call: TRBJ2-7; v_call: TRBV19; cdr3_aa: CASSTSSGSNKQYF
j_call: TRBJ1-5; v_call: TRBV30; cdr3_aa: CAWTSGGPGDNQPQHF
j_call: TRBJ1-4; v_call: TRBV7-6; cdr3_aa: CASSPSPLGQGANEKLFF
j_call: TRBJ2-1; v_call: TRBV20-1; cdr3_aa: CSAVNQAEQFF
j_call: TRBJ1-3; v_call: TRBV7-8; cdr3_aa: CASSLAGGQASGNTIYF
j_call: TRBJ2-3; v_call: TRBV7-2; cdr3_aa: CASSPGLAVDTQYF
j_call: TRBJ1-1; v_call: TRBV30; cdr3_aa: CAWSVYPDRYTEAFF
j_call: TRBJ1-2; v_call: TRBV7-2; cdr3_aa: CASSLVYGQEGGYTF